The present T cell receptor beta chain was sequenced within a study of memory CD4+ T cells and cytomegalovirus serostatus (dated by TCRdb to 2018 to 2020). Regarding the complete study: A total of roughly 35 healthy Belgian adults, of whom 9 were CMV seropositive and 24 were CMV seronegative, were included in the cohort. To replicate a published TCR-based CMV serostatus classifier, the study sequenced CD4+ memory TCRbeta repertoires from a Belgian cohort whose cytomegalovirus serostatus was known.

Genomic DNA was extracted from sorted cells with the Quick-DNA Microprep Kit. TCRbeta DNA was amplified with the immunoSEQ hsTCRbeta kit following the manufacturer's protocol. An Illumina MiSeq instrument was used to sequence the TCRbeta libraries. The study's own analysis went as follows. Following removal of out-of-frame sequences, 2,204,828 distinct TCRbeta sequences were retained, with an average of roughly 70,000 per individual. Two values were used to score each individual: the count of 164 previously reported CMV-associated TCRbeta sequences and the total count of productive distinct TCRbeta sequences. A beta-binomial model was reimplemented in Python, and scikit-learn random forests with default parameters were trained on US cohort data. Classifier performance on the Belgian cohort was reported as the median AUC with percentile confidence intervals calculated over 10,000 bootstrap iterations. Not all clones reach the TCRdb copy of this immuneACCESS table, which keeps in-frame sequences only. Checked studies attribute under half of the gap to unresolved V genes and leave the rest unexplained. That table supplies the V and J calls and clone size; D and trimming were determined from the DNA. The sample table records approximately 60,000 clones; about 81% of these occur just once. Of the sample, 1% to 1.2% falls within the top ten clones.

Overall results and qualifications from the work: For predicting CMV serostatus, the median bootstrapped AUC was approximately 0.95 using the original framework and about 0.9 using a US-trained random forest. The original-framework classifier achieved a median bootstrapped AUC of almost 0.97 with a 95% CI of 0.76-1.00 on the Belgian cohort. Unlike the original study, which covered naive and memory CD4+ and CD8+ populations, the Belgian study sequenced only CD4+CD45RO+ memory cells. Among the 150 to 200 previously reported CMV-associated TCRbeta sequences, some 62 showed up in the CD4+ memory repertoires, with each one found in between one and five individuals. The results were read as suggesting that the CMV-associated TCR signature is, for the most part, present in the CD4+ memory repertoire.

In regard to this clone: There is no known antigen for this receptor. No base qualities exist here, and no much larger clone lies one base off it.

A FACSAria II was used to sort memory CD4+ T cells, defined as single viable CD3+CD4+CD8-CD45RO+ cells. To determine CMV serostatus, a Roche Elecsys assay was used that detects serum IgG against CMV pp150, pp28, p38 and p52. After thawing, total CD4+ T cells were enriched by positive selection with CD4 magnetic microbeads. The samples came from a different study that was designed specifically to examine the CD4+ T cell memory repertoire. Peripheral blood mononuclear cells were isolated and cryopreserved according to standard operating procedures, and serum was stored at -80 degrees C. The staining relied on CD3-PerCP (BW264/56), CD4-APC (RPA-T4), CD45RO-PE (UCHT1) and CD8-Pacific Orange (3B5) antibodies, and Sytox blue was used to exclude non-viable cells. The germline V and J ends show losses of 4 bases and 6 bases respectively, and no gene match explains 8 bases of the junction. The CDR3 numbers 15 residues from cysteine through phenylalanine. The only DNA kept is the CDR3, 45 bases in frame from the first base. According to the germline V gene (reference sequence), CDR1 reads GTSNPN and CDR2 reads SVGIG.

The specimen was memory CD4+ T cells from blood. The V and J genes are TRBV30 and TRBJ2-2, with 10 bases aligning to TRBD2. The receptor was derived from an adult in good health and CMV-seronegative. The nucleotide sequence reads as follows: TGTGCCTGGAAGGTAGCGGGAGGTGACGCCGGGGAGCTGTTTTTT. This sequence encodes CAWKVAGGDAGELFF.